A selection of T cell receptor beta chains follows, all from one sample in a study of cytomegalovirus exposure and HLA in healthy donors. Method: immunoSEQ multiplex PCR; TCRdb's copy keeps in-frame clones and lacks some. The sample includes more than 60,000 clones, 80% seen only once; the top ten take less than 5%. Sequenced sample: PBMCs. These receptors all come from a woman under 40 in good health and CMV-seronegative. Each CDR3 is given with its conserved first and last residue. D genes are given only for firm matches. Part of the rows lack a size; the others show once, few, many or a class for expanded clones.

J,D,size,V,length,CDR3,DNA
TRBJ2-2,.,few,TRBV6-1,12,CASSIAAGELFF,TGTGCCAGCAGTATAGCAGCCGGGGAGCTGTTTTTT
TRBJ2-3,.,.,TRBV14,15,CASSQEIISTDTQYF,TGTGCCAGCAGCCAAGAAATAATTAGCACAGATACGCAGTATTTT
TRBJ2-1,.,.,TRBV7-2,15,CASSLAGSFYNEQFF,TGTGCCAGCAGCTTAGCGGGGAGTTTCTACAATGAGCAGTTCTTC
TRBJ2-1,.,.,TRBV7-3,15,CASSLTGLIYNEQFF,TGTGCCAGCAGCTTAACGGGACTTATCTACAATGAGCAGTTCTTC
TRBJ2-7,TRBD2,.,TRBV30,14,CAWSVRERRREQYF,TGTGCCTGGAGTGTGCGGGAGAGGCGTCGGGAGCAGTACTTC
TRBJ1-2,.,.,TRBV5-6,14,CASSPGHLDYGYTF,TGTGCCAGCAGCCCCGGACACCTGGACTATGGCTACACCTTC
TRBJ1-1,.,.,TRBV15,13,CATSPEGNTEAFF,TGTGCCACCAGTCCCGAGGGCAACACTGAAGCTTTCTTT
TRBJ1-1,.,.,TRBV6-5,13,CASSWDMNTEAFF,TGTGCCAGCAGTTGGGACATGAACACTGAAGCTTTCTTT
TRBJ2-7,.,.,TRBV14,15,CASSYGTSYSYEQYF,TGTGCCAGCAGCTACGGGACATCGTACTCCTACGAGCAGTACTTC
TRBJ1-5,.,.,TRBV9,15,CASSVGWGDNQPQHF,TGTGCCAGCAGCGTAGGATGGGGGGACAATCAGCCCCAGCATTTT
TRBJ2-5,TRBD2,.,TRBV6-5,11,CASSYFREEYF,TGTGCCAGCAGTTACTTTCGGGAGGAGTACTTC
TRBJ1-5,.,.,TRBV6-5,13,CASSPSPNQPQHF,TGTGCCAGCAGCCCCAGTCCAAATCAGCCCCAGCATTTT
TRBJ1-5,.,.,TRBV6-5,13,CASSTRGRGPQHF,TGTGCCAGCAGTACCAGGGGAAGAGGGCCCCAGCATTTT
TRBJ1-5,.,.,TRBV9,13,CASSGDSNQPQHF,TGTGCCAGCAGCGGCGATAGCAATCAGCCCCAGCATTTT
TRBJ2-7,.,.,TRBV29-1,14,CSVAQGHHSYEQYF,TGCAGCGTTGCTCAGGGACACCACTCCTACGAGCAGTACTTC
TRBJ2-1,.,.,TRBV2,13,CALRGGRFNEQFF,TGTGCCCTCAGAGGCGGAAGGTTCAATGAGCAGTTCTTC
TRBJ1-1,.,.,TRBV28,12,CASSLGGDRRSF,TGTGCCAGCAGTTTAGGGGGGGACCGGCGATCTTTT
TRBJ1-1,TRBD1,.,TRBV29-1,17,CSVEDLGTGTVNTEAFF,TGCAGCGTTGAAGATTTGGGGACAGGGACGGTAAACACTGAAGCTTTCTTT
TRBJ2-5,TRBD2,.,TRBV25-1,15,CASSPPTLAGETQYF,TGTGCCAGCAGTCCTCCCACTCTAGCGGGAGAGACCCAGTACTTC
TRBJ2-5,TRBD2,.,TRBV30,17,CAWRGLAGARAQETQYF,TGTGCCTGGAGAGGACTAGCGGGAGCTCGAGCGCAAGAGACCCAGTACTTC
TRBJ2-3,.,once,TRBV7-2,12,CASSPVTDTQYF,TGTGCCAGCAGCCCAGTCACAGATACGCAGTATTTT
TRBJ1-5,.,.,TRBV4-1,15,CASSQYNPGNQPQHF,TGCGCCAGCAGCCAATATAACCCGGGGAATCAGCCCCAGCATTTT
TRBJ1-2,TRBD1,.,TRBV6-5,14,CASSPQGVTYGYTF,TGTGCCAGCAGTCCACAGGGGGTTACTTATGGCTACACCTTC
TRBJ1-4,.,.,TRBV30,14,CAWSRSGDYEKLFF,TGTGCCTGGAGTAGATCGGGGGACTATGAAAAACTGTTTTTT
TRBJ1-5,.,few,TRBV5-6,12,CASSFRDQPQHF,TGTGCCAGCAGCTTTCGGGATCAGCCCCAGCATTTT
TRBJ1-1,.,.,TRBV7-9,13,CASSLSSNTEAFF,TGTGCCAGCAGCTTATCGTCGAACACTGAAGCTTTCTTT
TRBJ2-7,.,once,TRBV6-6,14,CASSRDSATYEQYF,TGTGCCAGCAGCCGAGACAGTGCTACCTACGAGCAGTACTTC
TRBJ2-7,TRBD1,.,TRBV7-2,13,CASSSDRGNEQYF,TGTGCCAGCAGCTCCGACAGGGGCAACGAGCAGTACTTC
TRBJ1-3,TRBD1,.,TRBV6-5,14,CASSSGTARNTIYF,TGTGCCAGCAGTTCCGGGACAGCGAGGAACACCATATATTTT
TRBJ1-2,.,.,TRBV7-8,17,CASSLASGMGMVGGYTF,TGTGCCAGCAGCTTAGCGAGCGGGATGGGCATGGTCGGTGGCTACACCTTC
TRBJ1-3,.,few,TRBV5-1,12,CASSSSGGSIYF,TGCGCCAGCAGCTCCAGCGGGGGTTCCATATATTTT
TRBJ2-7,.,.,TRBV11-2,14,CASSSTAGSYEQYF,TGTGCCAGCAGCTCTACTGCGGGCTCCTACGAGCAGTACTTC
TRBJ1-1,TRBD1,.,TRBV11-2,13,CASSWDRDTEAFF,TGTGCCAGCAGCTGGGACAGGGACACTGAAGCTTTCTTT
TRBJ2-5,TRBD2,.,TRBV4-1,12,CASSQGGETQYF,TGCGCCAGCAGCCAGGGGGGGGAGACCCAGTACTTC
TRBJ2-7,.,.,TRBV25-1,14,CASSESLGLREQYF,TGTGCCAGCAGTGAATCTCTGGGTTTGCGGGAGCAGTACTTC
TRBJ2-7,TRBD2,.,TRBV5-1,16,CASSLVLAGVSGEQYF,TGCGCCAGCAGCCTCGTACTAGCGGGAGTGTCCGGCGAGCAGTACTTC
TRBJ2-7,.,.,TRBV4-1,16,CASSQISQGIFHEQYF,TGCGCCAGCAGCCAGATCAGCCAGGGCATTTTCCACGAGCAGTACTTC
TRBJ2-7,TRBD1,.,TRBV6-6,14,CASSTPGQGYEQYF,TGTGCCAGCAGTACCCCGGGACAGGGCTACGAGCAGTACTTC
TRBJ2-1,.,few,TRBV5-1,12,CASSLGGLAQFF,TGCGCCAGCAGCTTGGGGGGACTCGCGCAGTTCTTC
TRBJ2-5,.,.,TRBV29-1,13,CSVGAPPLETQYF,TGCAGCGTTGGGGCCCCTCCCTTGGAGACCCAGTACTTC
TRBJ2-5,.,.,TRBV4-1,15,CASSQDTTGGETQYF,TGCGCCAGCAGCCAAGATACCACAGGCGGTGAGACCCAGTACTTC
TRBJ2-7,.,.,TRBV4-1,14,CASSQDPGLGEQYF,TGCGCCAGCAGCCAAGATCCCGGACTGGGCGAGCAGTACTTC
TRBJ2-3,.,.,TRBV4-3,15,CASSQDRIRTDTQYF,TGCGCCAGCAGCCAAGATCGTATCCGCACAGATACGCAGTATTTT
TRBJ2-5,TRBD1,.,TRBV28,15,CASSLSPTGIKTQYF,TGTGCCAGCAGTTTATCCCCGACAGGGATTAAGACCCAGTACTTC
TRBJ2-2,TRBD2,.,TRBV30,17,CAWSVPAGGPGTGELFF,TGTGCCTGGAGTGTTCCAGCGGGAGGGCCGGGCACCGGGGAGCTGTTTTTT
TRBJ1-1,TRBD1,.,TRBV9,14,CASSIGTGNTEAFF,TGTGCCAGCAGCATCGGGACAGGGAACACTGAAGCTTTCTTT
TRBJ1-1,.,.,TRBV9,13,CASSPEGDTEAFF,TGTGCCAGCAGCCCAGAGGGGGACACTGAAGCTTTCTTT
TRBJ2-1,.,.,TRBV30,11,CAWSASNEQFF,TGTGCCTGGAGTGCTAGTAATGAGCAGTTCTTC
TRBJ1-1,.,.,TRBV30,12,CAWSRVRTEAFF,TGTGCCTGGTCCAGGGTTCGCACTGAAGCTTTCTTT
TRBJ2-1,TRBD1,.,TRBV10-1,16,CASSEQGWTGAGEQFF,TGCGCCAGCAGTGAGCAGGGCTGGACAGGGGCGGGGGAGCAGTTCTTC
TRBJ2-1,.,.,TRBV6-6,15,CASSYSDRSVDEQFF,TGTGCCAGCAGTTACTCTGACAGGTCTGTCGATGAGCAGTTCTTC
TRBJ2-3,.,.,TRBV28,15,CASSLIQQSTDTQYF,TGTGCCAGCAGTTTAATACAGCAATCCACAGATACGCAGTATTTT